Listed here are 13 T cell receptor beta chains from one sample, sequenced in a study of T cell responses to AZD1222 COVID-19 vaccine. Produced via immunoSEQ multiplex PCR; TCRdb's table is partial and in-frame only. The sample carries around 140,000 clones, about 94% recorded once. The sample was peripheral blood, taken 28 days after the second AZD1222 dose. Receptor source: an adult who received the AZD1222 COVID-19 vaccine.

The chain carries TRBV4-1 and TRBJ2-7, with D possibly TRBD2 on 5 matching bases. V was pared by 3 bases and J by 4 bases, with 13 bases between. Per germline, CDR1 MGHRA and CDR2 YSYEKL. CDR3 length equals 14 residues. CDR3 in amino acids: CASSQGDYDYEQYF. Written as DNA, the CDR3 is TGCGCCAGCAGCCAGGGAGATTACGATTACGAGCAGTACTTC.

The genes are TRBV7-2 and TRBJ2-3; D is perhaps TRBD1 (5 bases). Germline values: CDR1 SGHTA, CDR2 FQGNSA. With 4 bases removed from V and 7 bases from J, the gap between germline ends came to 15 bases. The CDR3 sequence is 14 residues long. CDR3 loop: CASSSAGRANTQYF. CDR3 coding DNA: TGTGCCAGCAGCTCCGCTGGCAGGGCAAATACGCAGTATTTT. Drawing the rest from reference TRBV7-2 and TRBJ2-3, the complete variable domain is GAGVSQSPSNKVTEKGKDVELRCDPISGHTALYWYRQSLGQGLEFLIYFQGNSAPDKSGLPSDRFSAERTGGSVSTLTIQRTQQEDSAVYLCASSSAGRANTQYFGPGTRLTVL.

This clone was found a few times. The chain uses TRBV27 and TRBJ1-1, with D possibly TRBD1 on 5 matching bases. The CDR3 covers 14 residues. V lost 5 bases and J 5 bases, leaving 15 bases between the germline ends. Germline lookup yields CDR1 MNHEY and CDR2 SMNVEV (reference sequence). The CDR3 nucleotides read TGTGCCAGCAGTCTGACTTGGGGGTGGACTGAAGCTTTCTTT. Translation gives CASSLTWGWTEAFF.

This clone was seen more than once but under ten times. The J gene is TRBJ1-1, the V gene TRBV20-1; D gene uncertain. This CDR3 comprises 10 residues. V was clipped by 4 bases and J by 8 bases, with 8 bases between them. Germline CDR1 DFQATT, CDR2 SNEGSKA (reference sequence). The CDR3 reads CSAMSTEAFF. The CDR3 bases are TGCAGTGCTATGAGCACCGAAGCTTTCTTT.

The genes are TRBV2 and TRBJ1-1; D gene unclear. The CDR3 sequence is 14 residues long. The V gene's germline CDR1 is SNHLY and CDR2 FYNNEI. V gave up 6 bases and J gave up 2 bases, with 13 bases separating them. The CDR3 sequence is CASSPGRANTEAFF. In DNA form, the CDR3 reads TGTGCCAGCAGCCCTGGGCGGGCCAACACTGAAGCTTTCTTT.

The CDR3 is CASRSRDGFRPQHF. CDR3 nucleotide sequence: TGTGCCAGCAGGTCCCGGGACGGCTTTAGGCCCCAGCATTTT. The chain recombines TRBV7-9 with TRBJ1-5; TRBD1 might be the D (5 bases). The germline CDR1 and CDR2 sequences are SEHNR and FQNEAQ (reference sequence). Trimming took off 6 bases at V and 9 bases at J, with 18 bases between the two ends. This CDR3 is 14 amino acids long.

This rearrangement joins TRBV6-2 or TRBV6-3 to TRBJ2-6, with 9 bases fitting TRBD1. CDR1 MNHEY and CDR2 SVGEGT come from the germline V gene. Trimming at V came to 5 bases and at J to 0 bases, leaving 5 bases not matched to a gene. This CDR3 region has 17 residues. CDR3 nucleotides: TGTGCCAGCAGTGGGACAGGGACGCTCTCTGGGGCCAACGTCCTGACTTTC. Translated, it gives CASSGTGTLSGANVLTF.

V and J are TRBV4-1 and TRBJ2-2; no clear D gene. V was shortened by 5 bases and J by 4 bases, with 5 bases between the two germline ends. The V gene's germline CDR1 is MGHRA and CDR2 YSYEKL. The CDR3 totals 12 residues. The CDR3 DNA reads TGCGCCAGCAGCGAACCCACCGGGGAGCTGTTTTTT. It is translated as CASSEPTGELFF.

V is TRBV28 and J is TRBJ1-6; D is unresolved. V dropped 5 bases and J dropped 7 bases, with 9 bases sitting between them. Germline CDR1 MDHEN, CDR2 SYDVKM. The CDR3 consists of 13 residues. For the CDR3, the DNA is TGTGCCAGCAGTCCATCCCTAAATTCACCCCTCCACTTT. Translated: CASSPSLNSPLHF.

The J gene is TRBJ2-2, the V gene TRBV6-1; D uncertain. Germline assignment: CDR1 MNHNS and CDR2 SASEGT. The CDR3 totals 14 residues. V dropped 5 bases and J dropped 2 bases, with 9 bases sitting between them. The CDR3 spells CASSYGLNTGELFF. Here the CDR3 DNA reads TGTGCCAGCAGTTATGGGTTAAACACCGGGGAGCTGTTTTTT.

The chain has TRBV7-3 and TRBJ2-1; 10 bases are shared with TRBD2. This CDR3 region has 14 residues. Germline CDR1 is SGHTA and CDR2 is FQGTGA. With V trimmed by 5 bases and J by 7 bases, 5 bases remained unmatched. The CDR3 reads CASSASGGANEQFF. In nucleotides, the CDR3 is TGTGCCAGCAGCGCTAGCGGGGGAGCGAATGAGCAGTTCTTC.

This chain uses TRBV21-1 with TRBJ2-7. TRBV21-1 corresponds to a pseudogene. The length of the CDR3 is 18 residues. CDR3 nucleotide sequence: TGTGCCAGCAGCAAAAACGGCAGCGACAGTCCTGGGGGATACGAGCAGTACTTC. Encoded protein: CASSKNGSDSPGGYEQYF.

The J gene is TRBJ2-7, the V gene TRBV9; TRBD1 agrees at 11 bases. V lost 10 bases, J lost 5 bases, and 8 bases stayed unmatched. Germline V CDR1 and CDR2: SGDLS, YYNGEE. CDR3 length equals 13 residues. CDR3 nucleotides: TGTGCCCGATACCCGGGACAGGGGGACGAGCAGTACTTC. Its translation: CARYPGQGDEQYF.